This T cell receptor beta chain emerged from a study of blood T cell repertoires in COVID-19 (dated by TCRdb to about 2020). Study-wide context: Samples from collaborators originated in the United States, Italy and Spain and spanned both the acute and convalescent phases of COVID-19. A freely available public database, intended as a resource for researchers studying the immune response to SARS-CoV-2, is where the repertoires were released. Samples came from the ongoing ImmuneRACE study (first 160 participants) plus 1,254 subjects from 6 global collaborators. Nearly every sample came with metadata listing a de-identified subject ID, COVID-19 status, age in years and sex. Where available, HLA class I and class II types were obtained from metadata supplied by the sample provider rather than from assay-based typing. Subjects who had been exposed to COVID-19, were actively infected with it, or had recovered from it provided the deeply sampled blood TCRbeta repertoires that made up the dataset. The prospective study material was composed of cDNA or gDNA derived from T cells, B-cell-depleted T cells, or PBMCs. The full study reports these points: Clinical and demographic metadata were provided uncurated, with the amount varying by source and participant.

As regards this clone: The antigen this receptor binds is unknown. One base away there is no much larger clone; base qualities are not given.

TCRbeta CDR3 regions were amplified from genomic DNA using the immunoSEQ Assay, a bias-controlled multiplex PCR. From the authors' description of their analysis: The number of nucleated cells in each sample was estimated by amplification of reference gene primers within the assay. To quantify the absolute abundance of each unique TCRbeta CDR3 rearrangement, sequence reads were collapsed and filtered. For each sample, productive Simpson clonality was calculated by taking the square root of Simpson's diversity index across productive rearrangements. The source is immuneACCESS, and TCRdb retained only in-frame sequences with V and J called. Part of the clones is not carried over; for the studies checked, unresolved V genes explain less than half of this, and the remainder is unexplained. V and J calls and clone size are given by that table; D and trimming were obtained from the DNA. The sample profile shows about 220,000 clones; 83% of them were found once. In total, the top ten clones hold approximately 5% of the sample.

The CDR1 and CDR2 encoded by the germline V gene are LGHNA and YSLEER. Cut back by 1 base and 1 base, the V and J ends lie 11 bases apart. The CDR3 goes from the cysteine to the phenylalanine over 15 residues. CDR3 DNA is the only sequence kept; it has 45 bases, read in frame from the first base. Enrolling through a virtual design, the prospective study's participants ranged in age from about 18 to 100 years and lived across some 22 United States geographic areas. To assign participants to cohorts, the prospective study relied on clinical history that participants themselves reported in a screening survey and a study questionnaire. A participant counted as exposed if, within 2 weeks of entering the study, that participant had been in contact with someone who had a PCR-confirmed or clinician-diagnosed COVID-19 case. In the prospective study, mobile phlebotomists collected whole blood, serum and a nasopharyngeal or oropharyngeal swab from each participant. Participants in the prospective study had the option to provide additional blood draws and questionnaires over a roughly two-month period. Prospective study blood samples were shipped either frozen or at room temperature before DNA extraction.

This clonotype originated in a woman in her forties or fifties who had been exposed to COVID-19. Input material: PBMCs or T cells enriched from blood (not recorded which). Recombination connected TRBV4-3 to TRBJ2-7, and possibly TRBD2, on 5 matching bases. At the DNA level, the sequence is TGCGCCAGCAGCCAAGGAATCGGGGTTTCCTACGAGCAGTACTTC. Its protein is CASSQGIGVSYEQYF.